Detailed here is one T cell receptor (beta chain). Sequencing used immunoSEQ multiplex PCR; TCRdb keeps in-frame clones, though not all of them. This table holds around 730,000 clones, over 75% found once. This entry is derived from a study of shared T cell receptors in the human thymus. The CDR3 loop spans 15 amino acids. Germline-derived CDR1 and CDR2 are LGHNA and YNFKEQ. The ends lost 2 bases at V and 10 bases at J; junction bases unmatched: 7. This sample also belongs to another study, concerning human thymus T cells. From that study: Donors were healthy Finnish infants having corrective surgery for congenital heart defects. Surgeons resected thymus tissue during corrective heart surgery. Related research found strongly overlapping thymic repertoires in unrelated individuals.

The V and J genes are TRBV4-2 and TRBJ1-6; 8 bases fit TRBD1. Sequencing was done on a sample of thymocytes. The sequence was obtained from a girl in the first two years of life with a congenital heart defect. As DNA, the CDR3 is TGTGCCAGCAGCCAAACGACAGGGGTGAGGTCACCCCTCCACTTT. Protein product: CASSQTTGVRSPLHF.